This TCR beta chain appears in the sequencing data of a study of T-cell memory formation after mild COVID-19 (dated by TCRdb to the early 2020s). Looking at the study overall: TCR sequence clusters from the two donors were found to be largely donor specific. In two donors, T-cell clones that expanded and contracted after mild COVID-19 were tracked by sequencing TCRalpha and TCRbeta repertoires over time. Two young, previously healthy adult volunteers, one female and one male, were included in the cohort. Study-wide findings and limitations: Contracting CD4+ clones were found mainly in CM and EM memory subsets, while CD8+ clones were enriched in EMRA. SARS-CoV-2 specificity was not confirmed for the second-wave clones peaking on day 37. Clones contracting from day 15 to 85 had balanced CD4/CD8 phenotypes, while a second wave expanding from day 15 to 37 was biased towards CD4+. Some responding clones were found in pre-infection memory, which suggests that pre-existing cross-reactive memory T cells took part in the SARS-CoV-2 response. The study included only a couple of mild cases, and larger cohorts that include severe cases with pre-infection samples were judged to be necessary.

V lost 5 bases and J lost 5 bases, and the count of bases not matched to a germline gene is 12. Via the germline V gene (reference sequence), CDR1 is DFQATT and CDR2 SNEGSKA. From the cysteine through the phenylalanine, the CDR3 covers 16 amino acids. Only the CDR3 portion is preserved as DNA: 48 bases, with reading frame beginning at the first base. Ficoll-Paque density gradient centrifugation was used to isolate PBMCs. The sample was run on an Illumina NovaSeq 6000. cDNA libraries for TCRalpha and TCRbeta were prepared by 5'RACE using constant-segment primers, with sample barcodes and unique molecular identifiers added. Trizol reagent was used to extract RNA from every sample. Library amplification was performed in two PCR steps, and a second sample barcode and Illumina TruSeq adapters were introduced in the second step. Sequencing of the libraries was done on an Illumina NovaSeq, producing 2 x 150 bp paired-end reads. The authors processed their data as follows. The reads were demultiplexed and collapsed into UMI-guided consensus sequences using migec v1.2.7. Using mixcr v2.1.11, UMI consensuses were aligned to TRA and TRB V and J templates and then assembled into clonotypes. A clonotype was counted as expanded or contracted only if both edgeR and NoisET called the change significant, with noise models trained on biological replicates. For edgeR calls, the thresholds were a false discovery rate-adjusted p below 0.01 and a log2 fold-change of 1. As an exploratory analysis of dynamics, max-normalized trajectories of the 1000 most abundant clonotypes were examined with PCA combined with hierarchical clustering. Separately sequenced CD4+ and CD8+ repertoires were used to assign the CD4 or CD8 phenotype of responding clones. The public reads were quality trimmed at Q25 with fastp and then assembled into clones with MiXCR by TCRdb, keeping productive beta chains. Each entry is one CDR3 protein sequence, shown with its most common DNA and genes. What appears here as the V and J calls and clone size reflects TCRdb's work, not the paper's. In all, the sample holds roughly 150,000 distinct CDR3 sequences, and around 13% of those were seen once. The ten largest clones add up to approximately 3.3% of the sample.

This clonotype has more than one count but fewer than ten. There is no known antigen for this receptor. No clone much larger than this one lies a single base away; base qualities are absent. Sequences were obtained from PBMCs or a T cell subset sorted from them (not recorded which). The clonotype comes from a young man who had mild COVID-19 (a few samples of this study predate the infection). The sample titles of this study are shuffled in the database, so cell type and time point are left out; the donor was told from shared clones. Recombination joined TRBV20-1 with TRBJ2-5, and TRBD2 matches 12 of the central bases. CDR3 reads: CSAGMTSGGRGETQYF. The DNA sequence follows: TGCAGTGCTGGAATGACTAGCGGGGGCCGGGGGGAGACCCAGTACTTC.